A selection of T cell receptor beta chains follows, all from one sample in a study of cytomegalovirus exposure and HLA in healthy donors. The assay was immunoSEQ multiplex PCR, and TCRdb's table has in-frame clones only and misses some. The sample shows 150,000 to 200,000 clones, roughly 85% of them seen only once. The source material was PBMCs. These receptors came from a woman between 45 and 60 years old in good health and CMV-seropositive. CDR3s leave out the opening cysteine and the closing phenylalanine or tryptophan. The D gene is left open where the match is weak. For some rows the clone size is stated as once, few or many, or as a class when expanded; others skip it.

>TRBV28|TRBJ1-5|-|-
ASIRGSNQPQH
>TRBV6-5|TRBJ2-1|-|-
ASSYSGPTYNEQF
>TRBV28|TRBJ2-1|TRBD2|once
ATGDLAGSYNEQF
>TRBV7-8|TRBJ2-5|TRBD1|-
ASSLAAGTAKETQY
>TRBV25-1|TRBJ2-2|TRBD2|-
ASSVGTSGRARTGELF
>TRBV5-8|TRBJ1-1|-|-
ASSSTGPTEAF
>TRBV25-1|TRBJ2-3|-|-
ASSGLRDTQY
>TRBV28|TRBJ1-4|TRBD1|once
ASRQTGNSPTNEKLF
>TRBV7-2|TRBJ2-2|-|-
ASSDTGSRPTGELF
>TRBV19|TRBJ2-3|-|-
ASSILAGGTDTQY
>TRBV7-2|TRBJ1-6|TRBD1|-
ASSTDRVGNSPLH
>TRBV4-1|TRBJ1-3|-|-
ASSQLPGNSGNTIY
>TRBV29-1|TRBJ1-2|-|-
SVESHGYGYT
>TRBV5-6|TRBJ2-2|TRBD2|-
ASSIGLAGLAGELF
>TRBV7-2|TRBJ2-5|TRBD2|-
ASSPQALAGQETQY
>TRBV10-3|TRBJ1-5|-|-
AIKREEGQPQH
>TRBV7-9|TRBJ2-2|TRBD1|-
ASSPKGGEGGELF
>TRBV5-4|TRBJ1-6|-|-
ASSLTMGGGVLH
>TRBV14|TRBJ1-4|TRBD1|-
ASRGDSRREKLF
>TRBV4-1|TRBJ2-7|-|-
ASSQDRDYEQY
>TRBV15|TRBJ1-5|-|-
ATSIGTRGDQPQH
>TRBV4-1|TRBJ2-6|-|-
ASSQIGRTRLIGGANVLT
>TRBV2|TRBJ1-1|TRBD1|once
ASMKQGIRGTEAF
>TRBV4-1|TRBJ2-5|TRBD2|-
ASRDRLAGSSGTQY
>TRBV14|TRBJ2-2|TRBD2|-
ASSQGLARNTGELF
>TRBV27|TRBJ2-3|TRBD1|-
ASSITGGYADTQY
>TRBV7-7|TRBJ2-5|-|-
ASSLAPGGETQY
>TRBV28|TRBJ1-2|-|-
ASSLSRTEYGYT
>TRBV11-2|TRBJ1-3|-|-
ASSAGNPYSGNTIY
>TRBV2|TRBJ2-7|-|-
ASTSPQETSYEQY
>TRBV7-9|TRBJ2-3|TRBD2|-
ASSSGLVGDTDTQY
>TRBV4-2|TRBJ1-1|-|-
ASSPRGLNTEAF